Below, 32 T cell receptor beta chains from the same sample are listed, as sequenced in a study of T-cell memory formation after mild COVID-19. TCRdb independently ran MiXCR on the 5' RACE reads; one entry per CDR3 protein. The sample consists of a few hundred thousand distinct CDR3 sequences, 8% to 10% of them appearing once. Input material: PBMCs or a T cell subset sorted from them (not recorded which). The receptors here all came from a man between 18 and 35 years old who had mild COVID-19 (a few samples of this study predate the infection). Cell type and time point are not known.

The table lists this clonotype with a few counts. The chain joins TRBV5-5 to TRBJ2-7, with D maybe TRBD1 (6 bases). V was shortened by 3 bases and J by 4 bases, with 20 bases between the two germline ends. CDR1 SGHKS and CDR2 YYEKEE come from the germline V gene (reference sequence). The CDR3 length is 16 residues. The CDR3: CASSSQLGMGAYEQYV. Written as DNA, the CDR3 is TGTGCCAGCAGCTCACAACTCGGGATGGGGGCGTACGAGCAGTACGTC.

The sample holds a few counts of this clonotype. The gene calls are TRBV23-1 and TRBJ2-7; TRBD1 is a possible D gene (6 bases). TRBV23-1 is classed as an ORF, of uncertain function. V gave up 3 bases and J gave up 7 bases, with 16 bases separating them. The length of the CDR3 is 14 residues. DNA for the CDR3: TGCGCCAGCAGTCAGGAGGACAGCCGCAGGGAGCAGTACGTC. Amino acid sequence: CASSQEDSRREQYV.

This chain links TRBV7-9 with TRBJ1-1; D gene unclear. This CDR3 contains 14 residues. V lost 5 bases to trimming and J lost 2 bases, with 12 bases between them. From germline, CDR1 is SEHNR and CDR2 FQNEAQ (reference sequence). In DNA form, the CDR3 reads TGTGCCAGCAGCCTCCTCGGAACTAACACTGAAGCTTTCTTT. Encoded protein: CASSLLGTNTEAFF.

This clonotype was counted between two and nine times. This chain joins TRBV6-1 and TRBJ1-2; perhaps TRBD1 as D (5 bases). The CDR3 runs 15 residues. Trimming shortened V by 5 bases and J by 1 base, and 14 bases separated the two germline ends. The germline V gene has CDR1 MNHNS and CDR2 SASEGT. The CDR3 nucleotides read TGTGCCAGCAGTCCCCGGGACGGAAATAACTATGGCTACACCTTC. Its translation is CASSPRDGNNYGYTF.

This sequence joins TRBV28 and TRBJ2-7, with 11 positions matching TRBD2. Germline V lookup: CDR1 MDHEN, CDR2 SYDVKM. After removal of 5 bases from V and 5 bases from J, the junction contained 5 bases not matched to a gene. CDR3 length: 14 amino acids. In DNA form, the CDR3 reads TGTGCCAGCAGTCTTAGCGGGGGGGCCCACGAGCAGTACTTC. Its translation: CASSLSGGAHEQYF.

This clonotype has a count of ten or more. In DNA, the CDR3 is TGTGCCAGCAGCCAAGATGAGCGGGGGGGCCCAGATACGCAGTATTTT. It specifies CASSQDERGGPDTQYF. This rearrangement joins TRBV4-2 to TRBJ2-3, with 10 nucleotides matching TRBD2. Germline loops: CDR1 LGHNA, CDR2 YNFKEQ. Trimming took 0 bases from V and 4 from J; bases not matched to a gene: 4. The length of the CDR3 is 16 residues.

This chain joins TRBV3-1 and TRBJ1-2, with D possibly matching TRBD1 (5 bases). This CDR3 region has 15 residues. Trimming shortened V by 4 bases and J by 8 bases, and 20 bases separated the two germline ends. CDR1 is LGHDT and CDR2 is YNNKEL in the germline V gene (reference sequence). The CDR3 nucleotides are TGTGCCAGCAGCCGCAAGTGGAGGGGATCGGAGGGCTACACCTTC. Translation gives CASSRKWRGSEGYTF.

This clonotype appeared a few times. The CDR3 region is CSADRDRENTDTQYF. The CDR3 nucleotides are TGCAGTGCTGACCGGGACAGGGAGAACACAGATACGCAGTATTTT. The chain employs TRBV20-1 and TRBJ2-3; TRBD1 matches 9 bases. Germline V gene sequence: CDR1 DFQATT, CDR2 SNEGSKA (reference sequence). CDR3 size: 15 residues. With V trimmed by 5 bases and J by 2 bases, 8 bases remained unmatched.

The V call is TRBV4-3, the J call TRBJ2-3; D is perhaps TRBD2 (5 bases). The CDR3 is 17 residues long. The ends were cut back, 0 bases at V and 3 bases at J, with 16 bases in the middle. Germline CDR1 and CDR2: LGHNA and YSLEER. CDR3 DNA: TGCGCCAGCAGCCAAGAAGTTCCGGGGAGCAGGACAGATACGCAGTATTTT. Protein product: CASSQEVPGSRTDTQYF.

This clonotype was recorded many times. DNA for the CDR3: TGTGCCAGCTCGCCAGGACAGGGTCTCTACGAGCAGTACTTC. It specifies CASSPGQGLYEQYF. V usage is TRBV18 and J usage is TRBJ2-7; 8 bases are a match to TRBD1. Looked up from germline, CDR1 is KGHSH and CDR2 is LQKENI. The CDR3 sequence is 14 residues long. J gave up 3 bases and V 6 bases, and 7 bases lay outside the gene matches.

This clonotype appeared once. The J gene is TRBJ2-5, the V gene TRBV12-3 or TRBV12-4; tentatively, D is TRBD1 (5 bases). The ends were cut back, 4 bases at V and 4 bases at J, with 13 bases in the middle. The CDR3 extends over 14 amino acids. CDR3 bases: TGTGCCAGCAGTTCCGTGGACATTAGAGAGACCCAGTACTTC. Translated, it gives CASSSVDIRETQYF.

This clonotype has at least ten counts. The CDR3 sequence is CASSSRVRETQYF. DNA of the CDR3: TGTGCCAGCAGTTCAAGGGTGAGGGAGACCCAGTACTTC. This chain links TRBV27 with TRBJ2-5, with D hard to call. The CDR3 has 13 residues. Between the trimmed V and J ends, which lost 4 bases and 5 bases, there was a span of 11 bases. The germline gives CDR1 MNHEY, CDR2 SMNVEV (reference sequence).

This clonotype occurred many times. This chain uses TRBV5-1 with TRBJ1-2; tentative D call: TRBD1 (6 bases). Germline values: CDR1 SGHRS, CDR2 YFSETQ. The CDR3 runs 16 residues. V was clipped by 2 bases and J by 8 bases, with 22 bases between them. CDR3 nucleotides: TGCGCCAGCAGCTTTTGGCCAGGGGACGGGTCGTCGGGCTACACCTTC. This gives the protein CASSFWPGDGSSGYTF.

CDR3 in amino acids: CSARDIDRNTIYF. The CDR3 DNA sequence: TGCAGTGCTAGGGACATTGACAGAAACACCATATATTTT. The chain has TRBV20-1 and TRBJ1-3; a weak D match, TRBD1 (5 bases). This CDR3 region has 13 residues. Germline loops: CDR1 DFQATT, CDR2 SNEGSKA (reference sequence). V was cut by 3 bases and J by 5 bases, with 11 bases left in between.

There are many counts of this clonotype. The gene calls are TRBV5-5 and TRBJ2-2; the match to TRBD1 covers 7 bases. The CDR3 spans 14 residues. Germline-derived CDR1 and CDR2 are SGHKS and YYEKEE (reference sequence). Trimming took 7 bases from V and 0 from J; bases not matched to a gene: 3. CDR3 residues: CASHQGANTGELFF. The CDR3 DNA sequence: TGTGCCAGCCATCAGGGGGCGAACACCGGGGAGCTGTTTTTT.

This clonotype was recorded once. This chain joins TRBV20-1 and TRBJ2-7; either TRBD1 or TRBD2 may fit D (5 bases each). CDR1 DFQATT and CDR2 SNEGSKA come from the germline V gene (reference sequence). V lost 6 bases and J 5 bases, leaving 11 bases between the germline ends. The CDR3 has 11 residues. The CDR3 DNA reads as TGCAGTGCGTCTTCGGGGCACGAGCAGTACTTC. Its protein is CSASSGHEQYF.

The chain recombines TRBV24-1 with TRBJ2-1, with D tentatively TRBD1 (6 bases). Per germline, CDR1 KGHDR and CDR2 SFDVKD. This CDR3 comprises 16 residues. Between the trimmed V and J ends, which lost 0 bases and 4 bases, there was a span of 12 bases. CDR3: CATSDLGRGRYNEQFF. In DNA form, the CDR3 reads TGTGCCACCAGTGATTTGGGCAGGGGAAGATACAATGAGCAGTTCTTC.

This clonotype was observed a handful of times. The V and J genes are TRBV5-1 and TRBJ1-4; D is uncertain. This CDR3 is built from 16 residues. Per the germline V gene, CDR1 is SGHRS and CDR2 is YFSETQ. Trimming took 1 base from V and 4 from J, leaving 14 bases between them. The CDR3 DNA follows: TGCGCCAGCAGCTTGATTGTTGGCGGAGATAATGAAAAACTGTTTTTT. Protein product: CASSLIVGGDNEKLFF.

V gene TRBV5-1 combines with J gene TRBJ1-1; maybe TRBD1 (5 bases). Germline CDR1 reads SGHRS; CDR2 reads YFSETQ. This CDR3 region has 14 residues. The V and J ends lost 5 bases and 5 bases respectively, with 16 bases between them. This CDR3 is CASSRGERGTEAFF. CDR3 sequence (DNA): TGCGCCAGCAGTCGGGGGGAACGCGGGACTGAAGCTTTCTTT.

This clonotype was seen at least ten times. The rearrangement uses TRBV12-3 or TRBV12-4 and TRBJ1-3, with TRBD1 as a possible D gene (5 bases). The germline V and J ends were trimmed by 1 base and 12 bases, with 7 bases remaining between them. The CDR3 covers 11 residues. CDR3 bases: TGTGCCAGCAGTTTAGTCCAGGGCATATATTTT. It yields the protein CASSLVQGIYF.

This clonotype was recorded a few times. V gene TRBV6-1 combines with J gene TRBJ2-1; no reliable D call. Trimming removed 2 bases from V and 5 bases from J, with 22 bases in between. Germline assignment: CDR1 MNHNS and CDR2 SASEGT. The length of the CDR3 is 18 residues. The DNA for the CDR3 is TGTGCCAGCAGTGAAACGACCGATGGGCAGGCGCCCGACAATGAGCAGTTCTTC. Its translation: CASSETTDGQAPDNEQFF.

The CDR3 bases are TGTGCCAGCAGTTACGAGGGACTAGCGGCGATATACAATGAGCAGTTCTTC. Translating it yields CASSYEGLAAIYNEQFF. The genes are TRBV6-5 and TRBJ2-1; 11 bases are a match to TRBD2. V shed 2 bases and J 4 bases; nucleotides not matched to a gene: 7. The germline gives CDR1 MNHEY, CDR2 SVGAGI. This CDR3 is built from 17 residues.

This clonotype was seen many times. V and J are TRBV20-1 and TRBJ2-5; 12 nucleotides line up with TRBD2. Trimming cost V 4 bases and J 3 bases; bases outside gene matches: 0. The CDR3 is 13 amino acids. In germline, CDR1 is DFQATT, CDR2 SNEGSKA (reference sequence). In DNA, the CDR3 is TGCAGTGCTACTAGCGGGGGGGAAGAGACCCAGTACTTC. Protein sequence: CSATSGGEETQYF.

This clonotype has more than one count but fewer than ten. The DNA of the CDR3 is TGCGCCAGCAGCTTGGTAGGGGACAGGGTTGGAAACACCATATATTTT. Protein sequence: CASSLVGDRVGNTIYF. J is TRBJ1-3 and V is TRBV5-1, with TRBD1 matching over 9 bases. This CDR3 has 16 residues. V was pared by 0 bases and J by 3 bases, with 4 bases of the junction left unmatched. Germline CDR1 and CDR2: SGHRS and YFSETQ.

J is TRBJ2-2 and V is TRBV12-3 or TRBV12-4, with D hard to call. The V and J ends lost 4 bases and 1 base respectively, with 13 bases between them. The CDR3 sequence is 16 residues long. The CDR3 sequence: CASSYPPGLNTGELFF. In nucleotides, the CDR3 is TGTGCCAGCAGTTACCCTCCGGGCCTGAACACCGGGGAGCTGTTTTTT.

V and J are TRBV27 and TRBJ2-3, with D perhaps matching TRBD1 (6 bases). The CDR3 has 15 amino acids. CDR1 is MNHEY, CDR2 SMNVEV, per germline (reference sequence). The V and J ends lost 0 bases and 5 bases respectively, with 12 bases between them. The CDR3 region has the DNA TGTGCCAGCAGTTTATCCTGGGGGCTCAAAGATACGCAGTATTTT. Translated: CASSLSWGLKDTQYF.

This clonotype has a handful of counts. CDR3 amino acids: CASSQDSRVVGDTQYF. The CDR3 DNA reads TGCGCCAGCAGCCAAGATTCAAGGGTGGTTGGGGATACGCAGTATTTT. The V and J genes are TRBV4-3 and TRBJ2-3; D call uncertain. V was pared by 0 bases and J by 6 bases, with 16 bases between. This CDR3 spans 16 amino acids. Germline CDR1 is LGHNA and CDR2 is YSLEER.

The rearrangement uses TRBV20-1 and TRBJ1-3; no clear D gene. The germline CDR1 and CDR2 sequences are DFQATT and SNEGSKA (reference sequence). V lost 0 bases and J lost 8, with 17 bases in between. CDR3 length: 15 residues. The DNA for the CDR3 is TGCAGTGCTAGAGACGTGGACGGGAATGAGGACACCATATATTTT. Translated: CSARDVDGNEDTIYF.

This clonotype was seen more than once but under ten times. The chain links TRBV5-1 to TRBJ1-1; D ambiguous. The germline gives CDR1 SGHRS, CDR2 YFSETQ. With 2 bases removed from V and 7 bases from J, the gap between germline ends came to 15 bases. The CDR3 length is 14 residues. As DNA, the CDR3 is TGCGCCAGCAGCTTATGGGGAGATGATCTTGAAGCTTTCTTT. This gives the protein CASSLWGDDLEAFF.

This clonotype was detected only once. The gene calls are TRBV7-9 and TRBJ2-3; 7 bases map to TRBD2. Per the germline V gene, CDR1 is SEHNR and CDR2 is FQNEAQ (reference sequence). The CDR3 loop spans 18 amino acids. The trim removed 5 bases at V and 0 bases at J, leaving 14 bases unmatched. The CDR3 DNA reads TGTGCCAGCAGCGGACGGTGGCGACTAGCAGCCAGCACAGATACGCAGTATTTT. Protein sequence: CASSGRWRLAASTDTQYF.

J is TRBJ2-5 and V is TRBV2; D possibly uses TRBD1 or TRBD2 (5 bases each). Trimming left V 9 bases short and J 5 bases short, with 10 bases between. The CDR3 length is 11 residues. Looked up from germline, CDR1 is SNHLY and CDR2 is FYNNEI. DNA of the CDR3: TGTGCCAGTCAGGGAGTGGAGACCCAGTACTTC. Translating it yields CASQGVETQYF.

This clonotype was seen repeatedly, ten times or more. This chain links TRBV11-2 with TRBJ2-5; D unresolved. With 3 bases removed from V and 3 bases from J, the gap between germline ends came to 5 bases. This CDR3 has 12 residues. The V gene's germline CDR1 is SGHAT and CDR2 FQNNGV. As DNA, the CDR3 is TGTGCCAGCAGCTTCCGGGAAGAGACCCAGTACTTC. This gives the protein CASSFREETQYF.